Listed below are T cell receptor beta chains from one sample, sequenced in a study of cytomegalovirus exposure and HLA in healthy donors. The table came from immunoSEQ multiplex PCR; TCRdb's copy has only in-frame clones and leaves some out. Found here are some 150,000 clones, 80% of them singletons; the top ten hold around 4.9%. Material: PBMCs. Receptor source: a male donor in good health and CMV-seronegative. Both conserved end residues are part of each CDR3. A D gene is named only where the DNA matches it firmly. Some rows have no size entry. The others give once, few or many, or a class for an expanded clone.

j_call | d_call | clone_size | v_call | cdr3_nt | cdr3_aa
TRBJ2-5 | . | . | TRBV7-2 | TGTGCCAGCAGCTTAGGGCCGGGACAAGAGACCCAGTACTTC | CASSLGPGQETQYF
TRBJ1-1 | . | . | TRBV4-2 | TGTGCCAGCAGCTACTCGGGGAATGAAGCTTTCTTT | CASSYSGNEAFF
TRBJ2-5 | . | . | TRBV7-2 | TGTGCCAGCACCGCGCAGGCAGGGCAAGAGACCCAGTACTTC | CASTAQAGQETQYF
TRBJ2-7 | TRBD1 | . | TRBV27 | TGTGCCAGCAGTTTAACAGGGGGGATTTCCTACGAGCAGTACTTC | CASSLTGGISYEQYF
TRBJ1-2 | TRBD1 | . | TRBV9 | TGTGCCAGCAGCGTAGTGACAGGGGCGCGGGATGGCTACACCTTC | CASSVVTGARDGYTF
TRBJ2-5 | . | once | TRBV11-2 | TGTGCCAGCAGCTTAGATATGGAGGAGACCCAGTACTTC | CASSLDMEETQYF
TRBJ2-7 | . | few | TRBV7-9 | TGTGCCAGCAGCTACTCGGGCGAGCAGTACTTC | CASSYSGEQYF
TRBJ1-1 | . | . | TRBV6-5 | TGTGCCAGCAGTCGAGGGACTTTAAACACTGAAGCTTTCTTT | CASSRGTLNTEAFF
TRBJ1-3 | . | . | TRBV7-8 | TGTGCCAGCAGCTTAATGGGAGTGGACGGAAACACCATATATTTT | CASSLMGVDGNTIYF
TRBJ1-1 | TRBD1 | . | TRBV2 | TGTGCCAGCACTAGACAGGGGGCGGTTGGAACTGAAGCTTTCTTT | CASTRQGAVGTEAFF
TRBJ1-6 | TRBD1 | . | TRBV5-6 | TGTGCCAGCAGCTTCCGGGACAGGGTTCTTTCACCCCTCCACTTT | CASSFRDRVLSPLHF
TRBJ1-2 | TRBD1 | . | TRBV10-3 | TGTGCCATCAGTGAGTCGAACGTCGACAGGGTCTATGGCTACACCTTC | CAISESNVDRVYGYTF
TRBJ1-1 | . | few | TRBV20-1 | TGCAGTGCGAGGCACCTCCCTGGTGCTTTCTTT | CSARHLPGAFF
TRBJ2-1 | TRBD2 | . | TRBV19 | TGTGCCAGTAGAGGACTAGCGGGGGGAAACAATGAGCAGTTCTTC | CASRGLAGGNNEQFF
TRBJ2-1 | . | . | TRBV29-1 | TGCAGCGTTGAGGCCAGCGATGAGCAGTTCTTC | CSVEASDEQFF
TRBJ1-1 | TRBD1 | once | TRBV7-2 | TGTGCCAGCAGCTTAACAGGGGGCTCTGAAGCTTTCTTT | CASSLTGGSEAFF
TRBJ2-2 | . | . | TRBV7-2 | TGTGCCAGCAGCTTAGTTTATACGAACACCGGGGAGCTGTTTTTT | CASSLVYTNTGELFF
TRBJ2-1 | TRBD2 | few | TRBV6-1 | TGTGCCAGCAGTGAACTCAAGGGACTACTGATCCGGAATGAGCAGTTCTTC | CASSELKGLLIRNEQFF
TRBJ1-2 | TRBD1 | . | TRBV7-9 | TGTGCCAGCAGCTTAGGGACAGGGAACGGCTACACCTTC | CASSLGTGNGYTF
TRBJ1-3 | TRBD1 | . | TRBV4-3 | TGCGCCAGCAGCCAGGCCCTGACAGGGGCTGGAAACACCATATATTTT | CASSQALTGAGNTIYF
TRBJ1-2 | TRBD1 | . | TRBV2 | TGTGCCAGCAGTGACCGGGACAGGGTAACCGGTACCTTC | CASSDRDRVTGTF
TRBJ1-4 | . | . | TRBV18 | TGTGCCAGCTCACCAAGGAGTAAGGGGTTCCCGCTTGAAAAACTGTTTTTT | CASSPRSKGFPLEKLFF
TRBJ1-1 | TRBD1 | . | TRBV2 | TGTGCCAGCAGTTTGGGACAGGGGGTAACTGAAGCTTTCTTT | CASSLGQGVTEAFF
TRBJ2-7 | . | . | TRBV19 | TGTGCCAGTAGAAGGACAGATGACGGATACGAGCAGTACTTC | CASRRTDDGYEQYF
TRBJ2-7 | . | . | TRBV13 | TGTGCCAGCAGCTTAGCTAGCTCCTACGAGCAGTACTTC | CASSLASSYEQYF
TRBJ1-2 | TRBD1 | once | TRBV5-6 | TGTGCCAGCAGCCGGGACAGGAACTATGGCTACACCTTC | CASSRDRNYGYTF
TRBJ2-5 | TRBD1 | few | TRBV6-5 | TGTGCCAGCAGGGGACAGACACTTCAAGAGACCCAGTACTTC | CASRGQTLQETQYF
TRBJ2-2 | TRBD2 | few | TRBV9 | TGTGCCAGCAGCGTAGCGGGGCGGGCGGGAGCCAACACCGGGGAGCTGTTTTTT | CASSVAGRAGANTGELFF
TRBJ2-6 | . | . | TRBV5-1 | TGCGCCAGCAGCCCAGGGGCGTCTGGGGCCAACGTCCTGACTTTC | CASSPGASGANVLTF
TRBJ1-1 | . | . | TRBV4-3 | TGCGCCAGCAGCCAGGCTCAGGAGAACACTGAAGCTTTCTTT | CASSQAQENTEAFF
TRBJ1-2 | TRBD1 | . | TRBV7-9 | TGTGCCAGCAGCTTAGGTACAGGGGAGAACTATGGCTACACCTTC | CASSLGTGENYGYTF
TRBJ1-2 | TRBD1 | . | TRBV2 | TGTGCCAGCAGTGAACGGGGACAGTATGGCTACACCTTC | CASSERGQYGYTF
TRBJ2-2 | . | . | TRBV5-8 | TGTGCCAGCAGCGCAGATTACACCGGGGAGCTGTTTTTT | CASSADYTGELFF
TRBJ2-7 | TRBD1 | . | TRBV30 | TGTGCCTTCTCGACAGGGGGGATTATTGAGCAGTACTTC | CAFSTGGIIEQYF
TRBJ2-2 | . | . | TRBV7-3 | TGTGCCAGCAGCTTAACGGGCAGACCCGGGGAGCTGTTTTTT | CASSLTGRPGELFF
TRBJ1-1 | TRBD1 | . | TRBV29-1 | TGCAGCATAACAGGGGAATGGACTGAAGCTTTCTTT | CSITGEWTEAFF
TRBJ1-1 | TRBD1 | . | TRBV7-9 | TGTGCCAGCAGCTTAGCTACTGGACAGGGGAACACTGAAGCTTTCTTT | CASSLATGQGNTEAFF
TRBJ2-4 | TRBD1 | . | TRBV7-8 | TGTGCCAGCAGCTTCGCGGACAGGGGTAACATTCAGTACTTC | CASSFADRGNIQYF
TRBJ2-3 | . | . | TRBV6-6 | TGTGCCAGTTCCCGAGACAGTAGCACAGATACGCAGTATTTT | CASSRDSSTDTQYF
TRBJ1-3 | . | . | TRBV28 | TGTGCCAGCAGTTTTCAGGGAAACACCATATATTTT | CASSFQGNTIYF
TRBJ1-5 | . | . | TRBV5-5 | TGTGCCAGCAGCTTGGAGCCCAGGGGCAATCAGCCCCAGCATTTT | CASSLEPRGNQPQHF
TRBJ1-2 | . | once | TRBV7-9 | TGTGCCAGCAGCTTAGACTGGTATGGCTACACCTTC | CASSLDWYGYTF
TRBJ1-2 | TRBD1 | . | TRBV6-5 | TGTGCCAGCAGTTCCGCCGGGACAGGGAGCCGTGGCTACACCTTC | CASSSAGTGSRGYTF
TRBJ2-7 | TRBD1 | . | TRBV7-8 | TGTGCCAGCAGCTTCGGGGGACAGGGGTTCTACGAGCAGTACTTC | CASSFGGQGFYEQYF
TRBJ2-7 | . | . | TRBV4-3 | TGCGCCAGCAGCCCCAGAGGGGGGGGTGGCGGGGGCACCTACGAGCAGTACTTC | CASSPRGGGGGGTYEQYF
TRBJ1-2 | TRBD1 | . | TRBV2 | TGTGCCAGCATCGACAGGGGGTTCGATGGCTACACCTTC | CASIDRGFDGYTF
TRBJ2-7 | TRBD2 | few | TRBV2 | TGTGCCAGCAATGAAGCCGGACTAGCAGGCCACTACGAGCAGTACTTC | CASNEAGLAGHYEQYF
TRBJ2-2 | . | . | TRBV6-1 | TGTGCCAGCAGTGAAGTGGGGGGCGGGGAGCTGTTTTTT | CASSEVGGGELFF
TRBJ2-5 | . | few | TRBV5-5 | TGTGCCAGCAGCTTGGCCGTGAGCCCAACGGAGACCCAGTACTTC | CASSLAVSPTETQYF
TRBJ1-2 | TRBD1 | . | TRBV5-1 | TGCGCCAGCAGCCGCGAGACAGGGATGCATGGCTACACCTTC | CASSRETGMHGYTF
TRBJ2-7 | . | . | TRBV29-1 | TGCAGCGTTGCTGGGGCGGCAGGGGACTCCTACGAGCAGTACTTC | CSVAGAAGDSYEQYF
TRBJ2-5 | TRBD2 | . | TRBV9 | TGTGCCAGCACGGCAAAGGAGGGGAGGGTTCAAGAGACCCAGTACTTC | CASTAKEGRVQETQYF
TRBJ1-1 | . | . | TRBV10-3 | TGTGCCATCAGTGAGCTCGGGAGCCGGGGCGAAGGAGCTTTCTTT | CAISELGSRGEGAFF
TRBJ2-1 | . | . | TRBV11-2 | TGTGCCAGCAGTAGGACAGCCTCGACCTACAATGAGCAGTTCTTC | CASSRTASTYNEQFF
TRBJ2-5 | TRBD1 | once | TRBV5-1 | TGCGCCAGCAGCTTTTCGGGACAGGGGGGGCGAGAGACCCAGTACTTC | CASSFSGQGGRETQYF
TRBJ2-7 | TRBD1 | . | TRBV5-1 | TGCGCCAGCAGCTCCGGGACAGCGAAATCCTACGAGCAGTACTTC | CASSSGTAKSYEQYF
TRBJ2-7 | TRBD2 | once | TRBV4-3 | TGCGCCAGCAGCCAAGACCACAGCGGGGCCTACGAGCAGTACTTC | CASSQDHSGAYEQYF